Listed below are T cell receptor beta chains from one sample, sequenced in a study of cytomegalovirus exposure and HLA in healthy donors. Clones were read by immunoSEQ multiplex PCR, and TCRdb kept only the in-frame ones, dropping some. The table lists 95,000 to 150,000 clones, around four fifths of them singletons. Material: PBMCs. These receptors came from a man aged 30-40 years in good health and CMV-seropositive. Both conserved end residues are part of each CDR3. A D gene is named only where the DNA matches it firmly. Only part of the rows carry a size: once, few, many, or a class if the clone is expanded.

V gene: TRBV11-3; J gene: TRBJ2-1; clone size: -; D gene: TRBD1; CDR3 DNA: TGTGCCAGCAGCTTAGGCAGGGGGCGGAATTCTCGGGATGAGCAGTTCTTC; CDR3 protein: CASSLGRGRNSRDEQFF
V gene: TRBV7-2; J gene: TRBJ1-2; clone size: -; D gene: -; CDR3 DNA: TGTGCCAGCAGCTACTCAGGGAACTATGGCTACACCTTC; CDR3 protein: CASSYSGNYGYTF
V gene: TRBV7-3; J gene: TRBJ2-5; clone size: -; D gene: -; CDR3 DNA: TGTGCCAGCAGCACCTCGGGGGAAGAGACCCAGTACTTC; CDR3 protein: CASSTSGEETQYF
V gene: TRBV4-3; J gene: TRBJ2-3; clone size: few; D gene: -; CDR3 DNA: TGCGCCAGCAGCCAAGAAGGGGCAATCACAGATACGCAGTATTTT; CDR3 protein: CASSQEGAITDTQYF
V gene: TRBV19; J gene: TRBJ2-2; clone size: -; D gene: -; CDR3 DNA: TGTGCCAGTAGTTGGCAAGGGAGCACCGGGGAGCTGTTTTTT; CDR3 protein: CASSWQGSTGELFF
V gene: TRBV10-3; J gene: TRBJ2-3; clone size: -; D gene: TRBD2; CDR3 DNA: TGTGCCATCAGTGGAGGAACTAGCGGGAGGGATACGCAGTATTTT; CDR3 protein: CAISGGTSGRDTQYF
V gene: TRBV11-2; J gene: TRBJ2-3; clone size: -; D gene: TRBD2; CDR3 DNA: TGTGCCAGCAGCACCTATAGGGCGACTAGCGGGAGGGTGACAGATACGCAGTATTTT; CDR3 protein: CASSTYRATSGRVTDTQYF
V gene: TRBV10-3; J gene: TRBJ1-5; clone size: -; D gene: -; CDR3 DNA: TGTGCCATCAGTGAGGCCCGGGGGGGGAATCAGCCCCAGCATTTT; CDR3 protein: CAISEARGGNQPQHF
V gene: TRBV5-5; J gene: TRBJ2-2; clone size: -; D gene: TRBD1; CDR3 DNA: TGTGCCAGCAGCCGGGACAGGGATCAGCGCGGGGAGCTGTTTTTT; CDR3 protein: CASSRDRDQRGELFF
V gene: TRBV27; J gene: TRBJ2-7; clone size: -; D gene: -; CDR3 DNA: TGTGCCAGCAGTTTATCGACCGGGAGCTACGAGCAGTACTTC; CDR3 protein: CASSLSTGSYEQYF
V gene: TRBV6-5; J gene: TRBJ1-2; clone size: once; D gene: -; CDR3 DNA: TGTGCCAGCAGCCAGAGGGCCTATGGCTACACCTTC; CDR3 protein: CASSQRAYGYTF
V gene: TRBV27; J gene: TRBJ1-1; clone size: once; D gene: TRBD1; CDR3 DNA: TGTGCCAGCAGTTTTCAAGGGGGCAGCACTGAAGCTTTCTTT; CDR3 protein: CASSFQGGSTEAFF
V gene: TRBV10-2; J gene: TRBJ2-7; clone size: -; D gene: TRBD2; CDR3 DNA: TGCGCCAGCAGTGAGTTGCACGGGGGGGGCTACGAGCAGTACTTC; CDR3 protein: CASSELHGGGYEQYF
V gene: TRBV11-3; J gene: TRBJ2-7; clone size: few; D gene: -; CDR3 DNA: TGTGCCAGCAGCTTAGATCCAGGCTACGAGCAGTACTTC; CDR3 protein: CASSLDPGYEQYF
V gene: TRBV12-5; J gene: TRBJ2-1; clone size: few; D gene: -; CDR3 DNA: TGTGCTAGTGGTCAGGAAGGGGACAATGAGCAGTTCTTC; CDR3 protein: CASGQEGDNEQFF
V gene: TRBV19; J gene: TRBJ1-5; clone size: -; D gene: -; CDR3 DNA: TGTGCCAGTAGTATAGTTCCCCCGGGCAGGGGCGGCCAGCCCCAGCATTTT; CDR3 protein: CASSIVPPGRGGQPQHF
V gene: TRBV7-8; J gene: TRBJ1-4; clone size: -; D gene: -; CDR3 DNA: TGTGCCAGCAGCGAACGATCGGGAGGCACCGAAAAACTGTTTTTT; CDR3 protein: CASSERSGGTEKLFF
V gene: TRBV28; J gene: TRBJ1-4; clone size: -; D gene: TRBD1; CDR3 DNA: TGTGCCAGCAGACACCCCCCAGGGGGTAAGGAAAAACTGTTTTTT; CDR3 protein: CASRHPPGGKEKLFF
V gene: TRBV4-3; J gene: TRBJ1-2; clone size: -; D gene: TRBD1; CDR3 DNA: TGCGCCAGCAGCCGGAGGGACAGGGGGTTGGATGGCTACACCTTC; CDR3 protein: CASSRRDRGLDGYTF
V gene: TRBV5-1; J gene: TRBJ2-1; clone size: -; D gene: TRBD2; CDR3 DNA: TGCGCCAGCAGCCCCGGGACTAGTAATGAGCAGTTCTTC; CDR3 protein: CASSPGTSNEQFF
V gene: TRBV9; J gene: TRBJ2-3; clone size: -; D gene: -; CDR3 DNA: TGTGCCAGCAGCGTATCTTCCCGCGGGGCGGATACGCAGTATTTT; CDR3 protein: CASSVSSRGADTQYF
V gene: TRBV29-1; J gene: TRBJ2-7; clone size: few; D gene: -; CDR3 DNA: TGCAGCGTTGCTCTATCCTACGAGCAGTACTTC; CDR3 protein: CSVALSYEQYF
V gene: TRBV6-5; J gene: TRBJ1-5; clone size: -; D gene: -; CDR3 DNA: TGTGCCAGCAGTTACTCAGGGGGAAGCAATCAGCCCCAGCATTTT; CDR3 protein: CASSYSGGSNQPQHF
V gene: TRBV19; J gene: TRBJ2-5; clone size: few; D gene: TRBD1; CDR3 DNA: TGTGCCAGTACCCAAACAGGGGGCGGATTAGAGACCCAGTACTTC; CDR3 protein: CASTQTGGGLETQYF
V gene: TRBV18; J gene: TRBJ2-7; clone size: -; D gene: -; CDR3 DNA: TGTGCCAGCACCGACAGCCGTGAGTACGAGCAGTACTTC; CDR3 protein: CASTDSREYEQYF
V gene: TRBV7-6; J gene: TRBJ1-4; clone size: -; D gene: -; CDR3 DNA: TGTGCCAGCAGCTTAATTTTGGCTGAAAAACTGTTTTTT; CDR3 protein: CASSLILAEKLFF
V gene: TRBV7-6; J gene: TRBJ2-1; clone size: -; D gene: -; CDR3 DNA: TGTGCCAGCAGCTTAGGGGGCGGAGTGACTTACAATGAGCAGTTCTTC; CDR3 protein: CASSLGGGVTYNEQFF
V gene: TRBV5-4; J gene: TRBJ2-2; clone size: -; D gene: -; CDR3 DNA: TGTGCCAGCAGCTCGGACAGCACGAGGGAGCTGTTTTTT; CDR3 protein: CASSSDSTRELFF
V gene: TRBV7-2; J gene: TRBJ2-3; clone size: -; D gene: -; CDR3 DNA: TGTGCCAGCAGCCCCGCCAGAGTCGGGGGCACAGATACGCAGTATTTT; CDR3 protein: CASSPARVGGTDTQYF
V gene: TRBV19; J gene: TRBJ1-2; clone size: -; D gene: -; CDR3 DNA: TGTGCCAGTAGTATGGGGTTGGGCGCGGGGTATGGCTACACCTTC; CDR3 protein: CASSMGLGAGYGYTF
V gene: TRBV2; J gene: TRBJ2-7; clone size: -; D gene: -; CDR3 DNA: TGTGCCAGCATCCCGGGAGTCCGGAACGAGCAGTACTTC; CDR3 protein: CASIPGVRNEQYF
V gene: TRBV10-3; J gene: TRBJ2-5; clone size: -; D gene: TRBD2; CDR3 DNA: TGTGCCATCAGTGACGCGGGACTAGCGGATGATGGGCCGGGGACCCAGTACTTC; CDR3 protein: CAISDAGLADDGPGTQYF
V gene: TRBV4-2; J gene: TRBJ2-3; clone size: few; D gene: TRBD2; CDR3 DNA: TGTGCCAGCAGCCGAGCCTACCCCGGGGGACTAGCGGGAGAGAGAGATACGCAGTATTTT; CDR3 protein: CASSRAYPGGLAGERDTQYF
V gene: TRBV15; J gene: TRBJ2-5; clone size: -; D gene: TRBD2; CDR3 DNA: TGTGCCACCAGCAGATACCGGGAGGGAGAGACCCAGTACTTC; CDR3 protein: CATSRYREGETQYF
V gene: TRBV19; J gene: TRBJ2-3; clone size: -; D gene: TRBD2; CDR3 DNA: TGTGCCAGTAGTATTGGCCTAGCGGGGGACACAGATACGCAGTATTTT; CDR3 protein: CASSIGLAGDTDTQYF
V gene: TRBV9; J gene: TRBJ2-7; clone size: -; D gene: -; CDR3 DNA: TGTGCCAGCAGCCCCCGGACAGAAGCCTACGAGCAGTACTTC; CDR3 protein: CASSPRTEAYEQYF
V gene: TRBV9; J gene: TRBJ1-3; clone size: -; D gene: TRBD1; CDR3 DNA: TGTGCCAGCAGCGTAGAACAGGGGGCTGGAAACACCATATATTTT; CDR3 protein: CASSVEQGAGNTIYF
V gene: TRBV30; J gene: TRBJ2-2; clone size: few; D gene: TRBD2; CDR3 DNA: TGTGCCTGGAGTGTACTGGGCGGGAGAGCCGGGGAGCTGTTTTTT; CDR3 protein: CAWSVLGGRAGELFF
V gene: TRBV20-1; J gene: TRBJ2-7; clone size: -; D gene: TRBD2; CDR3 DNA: TGCAGTGGCGGGAGATCCTACGAGCAGTACTTC; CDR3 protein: CSGGRSYEQYF
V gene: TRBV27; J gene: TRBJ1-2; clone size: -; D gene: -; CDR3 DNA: TGTGCCAGCAGCCCGAGGGGGTATGGCTACACCTTC; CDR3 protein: CASSPRGYGYTF
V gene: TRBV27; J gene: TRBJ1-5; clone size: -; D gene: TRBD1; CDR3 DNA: TGTGCCAGCAGTACCACGGACAGGGGAGGGAATCAGCCCCAGCATTTT; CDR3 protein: CASSTTDRGGNQPQHF
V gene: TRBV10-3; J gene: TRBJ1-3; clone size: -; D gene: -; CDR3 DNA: TGTGCCATCAGTGGGGCCAACACACCAATTTCTGGAAACACCATATATTTT; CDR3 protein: CAISGANTPISGNTIYF